The rows below give T cell receptor beta chains drawn from one sample of a study of read filtering for tumor transcriptome and immune sequencing. TCRdb re-derived calls from the reads in MiXCR, one entry per CDR3 protein. The data hold tens of thousands of distinct CDR3 sequences, with more than 11% observed a single time. The sample consisted of a population of CD138-negative cells sorted from bone marrow. The receptor set was obtained from a donor aged 40 or older with multiple myeloma. Each CDR3 is given with its conserved first and last residue. The D gene is left open where the match is weak. Clone size is stated in some rows and not others, as once, few, many or a class when expanded.

d_call,j_call,clone_size,v_call,cdr3_nt,cdr3_aa
TRBD1,TRBJ2-7,many,TRBV19,TGTGCCAGTAGTCGACAGGGTCTCTACGAGCAGTACTTC,CASSRQGLYEQYF
-,TRBJ2-7,many,TRBV29-1,TGCAGCGTTGAAGATCGACCGGGCGAGCAGTACTTC,CSVEDRPGEQYF
TRBD2,TRBJ2-5,many,TRBV19,TGTGCCAGTAGTATCCCGGGGGGTCGGGAGACCCAGTACTTC,CASSIPGGRETQYF
TRBD1,TRBJ1-2,-,TRBV28,TGTGCCAGCAGTTTCGGGGACAGGAACTATGGCTACACCTTC,CASSFGDRNYGYTF
-,TRBJ2-2,many,TRBV6-2/TRBV6-3,TGTGCCAGCATCACCTTATGGGGTACTACGACCACCGGGGAGCTGTTTTTT,CASITLWGTTTTGELFF
-,TRBJ2-1,many,TRBV4-1,TGCGCCAGCAGCCAAGAACTAGCTGATGAGCAGTTCTTC,CASSQELADEQFF
-,TRBJ1-5,many,TRBV20-1,TGCAGTGCTAGAGATGCCAGACAACGGGCTCAGCCCCAGCATTTT,CSARDARQRAQPQHF
-,TRBJ2-1,few,TRBV12-5,TGTGCTAGTGGTTTGAGAACCGCGGGAAACTACAATGAGCAGTTCTTC,CASGLRTAGNYNEQFF
-,TRBJ1-5,many,TRBV5-1,TGCGCCAGCTACGGGACACTCCATCAGCCCCAGCATTTT,CASYGTLHQPQHF
-,TRBJ2-7,many,TRBV2,TGTGCCAGCAGTGATTGGGACAGGAACGGGAGGAATTTC,CASSDWDRNGRNF
-,TRBJ2-5,many,TRBV7-2,TGTGCCAGCAGCGGACGCCCCCCACAAGGGGAGACCCAGTACTTC,CASSGRPPQGETQYF
TRBD2,TRBJ2-1,many,TRBV15,TGTGCCACCAGCAGAACCGGAGGGACTAGCGCTTACAATGAGCAGTTCTTC,CATSRTGGTSAYNEQFF
TRBD1,TRBJ2-3,few,TRBV28,TGTGCCAGCAGTTTATGGAGACAGGGGGCAACAGATACGCAGTATTTT,CASSLWRQGATDTQYF
TRBD1,TRBJ2-1,many,TRBV7-3,TGTGCCAGCAGCTCGGACAGGGAGAATGAGCAGTTCTTC,CASSSDRENEQFF
TRBD2,TRBJ2-1,many,TRBV5-1,TGCGCCAGCAGCCAACCCTTGACTAGCGGGAGGGCCCTCGCGTACAATGAGCAGTTCTTC,CASSQPLTSGRALAYNEQFF
-,TRBJ1-1,many,TRBV4-2,TGTGCCAGCAGCCAAGAAATGGGCGTAGGGACTGAAGCTTTCTTT,CASSQEMGVGTEAFF
TRBD1,TRBJ2-5,-,TRBV7-9,TGTGCCAGCAGCGCTTCGGGACAGGGGAAGGAGACCCAGTACTTC,CASSASGQGKETQYF
-,TRBJ2-1,many,TRBV29-1,TGCAGCGCCCCGTGGGCAGGGTTCTCCTACAATGAGCAGTTCTTC,CSAPWAGFSYNEQFF
TRBD2,TRBJ2-1,many,TRBV30,TGTGCCTGGCATAGCGGGATCGGTCTTGAGCAGTTCTTC,CAWHSGIGLEQFF
TRBD1,TRBJ2-1,many,TRBV12-3/TRBV12-4,TGTGCCAGCAGAATACAGGGGGCCTGGAATGAGCAGTTCTTC,CASRIQGAWNEQFF
TRBD2,TRBJ2-3,many,TRBV12-3/TRBV12-4,TGTGCCAGCAGTCCGCGGGTAGCGGGATCGGATACGCAGTATTTT,CASSPRVAGSDTQYF
-,TRBJ1-3,many,TRBV12-5,TGTGCTAGTGGTTTAAACACCATATATTTT,CASGLNTIYF
TRBD1,TRBJ2-5,-,TRBV18,TGTGCCAGCTCAACACGGACAGGGGGCGCGAACCGGGAGACCCAGTACTTC,CASSTRTGGANRETQYF
TRBD2,TRBJ2-1,many,TRBV20-1,TGCAGTGCTAGATCTCGGGAGGTTCCTTACAATGAGCAGTTCTTC,CSARSREVPYNEQFF
-,TRBJ1-1,many,TRBV4-2,TGTGCCAGCAGCCAAGTGCAGGGTTCCACTGAAGCTTTCTTT,CASSQVQGSTEAFF
-,TRBJ2-2,many,TRBV29-1,TGCAGCGGCCAGGGTTACACCGGGGAGCTGTTTTTT,CSGQGYTGELFF
-,TRBJ2-1,many,TRBV20-1,TGCAGTGCTAGAGACAGGGCGTCGGTGAGAGAGCAGTTCTTC,CSARDRASVREQFF
-,TRBJ1-1,many,TRBV15,TGTGCCACCAGCAGAGATGTCCGAGCGGGCACTGAAGCTTTCTTT,CATSRDVRAGTEAFF
TRBD1,TRBJ1-2,many,TRBV4-3,TGCGCCAGCAGCCAAGATGTCGAGGGGGCAACTGGCTACACCTTC,CASSQDVEGATGYTF
TRBD1,TRBJ2-1,-,TRBV7-9,TGTGCCAGCAGCTTAGAGGGCAGGGGGTTGAGTGAGCAGTTCTTC,CASSLEGRGLSEQFF
-,TRBJ1-2,many,TRBV20-1,TGCAGTGCTAGAGATCCACGGAGCTATGGCTACACCTTC,CSARDPRSYGYTF
TRBD2,TRBJ2-7,many,TRBV20-1,TGCAGTGCTAGCCGGACTAGCGGGAATCCCTACGAGCAGTACTTC,CSASRTSGNPYEQYF
TRBD1,TRBJ2-1,few,TRBV20-1,TGCGGTGCTAGAGACAGGGTATGGAATGAGCAGTTCTTC,CGARDRVWNEQFF
-,TRBJ2-5,few,TRBV7-2,TGTGCCAGCAGCATAGCGGTGGGGGCCCGAGAGACCCAGTACTTC,CASSIAVGARETQYF
-,TRBJ2-1,many,TRBV11-2,TGTGCCAGCAGCTTGGGGCCTGTGAATGAGCAGTTCTTC,CASSLGPVNEQFF
-,TRBJ2-3,many,TRBV5-1,TGCGCCAGCAGCTTGGAGGGGAGCACAGATACGCAGTATTTT,CASSLEGSTDTQYF
-,TRBJ2-7,-,TRBV6-6,TGTGCCAGCACCAAACCGGGGGCGGTCTTGGACGAGCAGTACTTC,CASTKPGAVLDEQYF
-,TRBJ2-7,many,TRBV4-2,TGTGCCAGCAGCCAAGATGCCAGGACCTACGAGCAGTACTTC,CASSQDARTYEQYF
-,TRBJ2-7,many,TRBV20-1,TGCAGTGCGGAAGAGACAGCCACCTACGAGCAGTACTTC,CSAEETATYEQYF
TRBD2,TRBJ2-1,many,TRBV7-9,TGTGCCAGCAGCTTAGCGCTCGGACTAGGGAACAATGAGCAGTTCTTC,CASSLALGLGNNEQFF
-,TRBJ1-5,many,TRBV4-2,TGTGCCAGCAGCCACGGGGTAGGGGGGTCCGAGCCTCAGCCCCAGCATTTT,CASSHGVGGSEPQPQHF
-,TRBJ2-1,many,TRBV28,TGTGCCAGCAGTACCGTCACTAAGCGCGCGAATGAGCAGTTCTTC,CASSTVTKRANEQFF
TRBD1,TRBJ1-1,many,TRBV29-1,TGCAGCGTTGTGTTTGTACAGGGGGGGAACACTGAAGCTTTCTTT,CSVVFVQGGNTEAFF
TRBD2,TRBJ2-1,many,TRBV7-3,TGTGCCAGCAGCTTATCGCGGGAGTCCTACAATGAGCAGTTCTTC,CASSLSRESYNEQFF
-,TRBJ1-1,many,TRBV20-1,TGCAGTGCTAGAGGCACCGGAGGGAGTCTCCCGAACACTGAAGCTTTCTTT,CSARGTGGSLPNTEAFF
TRBD1,TRBJ2-7,many,TRBV4-2,TGTGCCAGCAGCCAGGCAAGACAGGGTGTAAGAGGCGAGCAGTACTTC,CASSQARQGVRGEQYF
-,TRBJ1-1,many,TRBV27,TGTGCCAGCAGTTTACTTAGGAACACTGAAGCTTTCTTT,CASSLLRNTEAFF
TRBD2,TRBJ2-1,many,TRBV19,TGTGCCAGTAGCCTTCTAGCGGGAGGCCTCGATGAGCAGTTCTTC,CASSLLAGGLDEQFF
-,TRBJ2-7,many,TRBV28,TGTGCCAGCAGTTTGGTAATACTAGCCCAGAGCTCCTACGAGCAGTACTTC,CASSLVILAQSSYEQYF
TRBD2,TRBJ2-3,-,TRBV15,TGTGCCACCAGCAGAGCCCGACTAGCGGGAGGGGGCACAGATACGCAGTATTTT,CATSRARLAGGGTDTQYF
-,TRBJ1-2,many,TRBV4-3,TGCGCCAGCAGCCAAGATGGGAGGACAAACCTCTATGGCTACACCTTC,CASSQDGRTNLYGYTF
TRBD1,TRBJ2-7,-,TRBV5-6,TGTGCCAGCAGCTGGAAGGACAGGTCCGAGCAGTACTTC,CASSWKDRSEQYF
-,TRBJ2-5,-,TRBV7-2,TGTGCCAGCAGCTTAGAGGAAGGGGGGGGGCAAGAGACCCAGTACTTC,CASSLEEGGGQETQYF
-,TRBJ2-7,many,TRBV5-1,TGCGCCAGCGGGGCAGGGAAATACGAGCAGTACTTC,CASGAGKYEQYF
-,TRBJ2-3,many,TRBV7-2,TGTGCCAGCAGCTTAGTCAGGGGAGATACGCAGTATTTT,CASSLVRGDTQYF
-,TRBJ1-2,once,TRBV7-2,TGTGCCAGCAGGCGAACCCACAGATCAAATGGCTACACCTTC,CASRRTHRSNGYTF
-,TRBJ1-1,many,TRBV12-3/TRBV12-4,TGTGCCAGCAGTTTGTTTGGGACTGAAGCTTTCTTT,CASSLFGTEAFF
TRBD1,TRBJ2-7,many,TRBV27,TGTGCCAGCACCGGGGACAGGGGTAACTACGAGCAGTACTTC,CASTGDRGNYEQYF
-,TRBJ1-1,many,TRBV20-1,TGCAGTGCTATTCCCCCATCCCTCCTTGGGCCCCCTGAAGCTTTCTTT,CSAIPPSLLGPPEAFF
-,TRBJ1-5,once,TRBV7-2,TGTGCCAGCAGCTCCGGGGATCCTAGCAATCAGCCCCAGCATTTT,CASSSGDPSNQPQHF